A selection of T cell receptor beta chains follows, all from one sample in a study of T cells in Graves' hyperthyroidism and ophthalmopathy. TCRdb processed the multiplex PCR reads anew with MiXCR; each CDR3 protein has one entry. The sample lists approximately 630,000 distinct CDR3 sequences; about 16% were seen once. Sequenced: blood. The receptors originated from a young woman with Graves' hyperthyroidism. Both conserved end residues are part of each CDR3. The D gene is left open where the match is weak. Some rows mark clone size as missing; the rest say once, few, many or name a class of expanded clone.

j_call: TRBJ1-6; clone_size: many; d_call: TRBD1; v_call: TRBV28; cdr3_length: 15; cdr3_aa: CASSLSTGEGSPLHF; cdr3_nt: TGTGCCAGCAGTTTATCTACAGGGGAGGGTTCACCCCTCCACTTT
j_call: TRBJ2-6; clone_size: NA; d_call: NA; v_call: TRBV12-3/TRBV12-4; cdr3_length: 15; cdr3_aa: CASNQGRSGVNVLTF; cdr3_nt: TGTGCCAGCAACCAGGGTCGATCCGGGGTCAACGTCCTGACTTTC
j_call: TRBJ2-1; clone_size: many; d_call: NA; v_call: TRBV6-1; cdr3_length: 11; cdr3_aa: CASSVGHEQFF; cdr3_nt: TGTGCCAGCAGTGTAGGGCATGAGCAGTTCTTC
j_call: TRBJ2-5; clone_size: few; d_call: NA; v_call: TRBV5-4; cdr3_length: 14; cdr3_aa: CASSASRQQETQYF; cdr3_nt: TGTGCCAGCAGCGCTAGCAGGCAGCAAGAGACCCAGTACTTC
j_call: TRBJ2-7; clone_size: many; d_call: TRBD2; v_call: TRBV6-2/TRBV6-3; cdr3_length: 15; cdr3_aa: CASSYSGTSAYEQYF; cdr3_nt: TGTGCCAGCAGTTACTCGGGGACTAGCGCCTACGAGCAGTACTTC
j_call: TRBJ2-7; clone_size: few; d_call: TRBD2; v_call: TRBV5-1; cdr3_length: 15; cdr3_aa: CASSPGVAGDYEQYF; cdr3_nt: TGCGCCAGCAGCCCGGGGGTAGCGGGGGACTACGAGCAGTACTTC
j_call: TRBJ2-1; clone_size: many; d_call: TRBD2; v_call: TRBV24-1; cdr3_length: 16; cdr3_aa: CATSDHSGSDYNEQFF; cdr3_nt: TGTGCCACCAGTGACCATAGCGGGAGTGACTACAATGAGCAGTTCTTC
j_call: TRBJ2-1; clone_size: many; d_call: NA; v_call: TRBV7-3; cdr3_length: 15; cdr3_aa: CASSTTGGGYNEQFF; cdr3_nt: TGTGCCAGCAGCACCACAGGGGGGGGCTACAATGAGCAGTTCTTC
j_call: TRBJ2-6; clone_size: NA; d_call: NA; v_call: TRBV5-1; cdr3_length: 16; cdr3_aa: CASSLAVGTGANVLTF; cdr3_nt: TGCGCCAGCAGCTTGGCGGTAGGGACCGGGGCCAACGTCCTGACTTTC
j_call: TRBJ1-5; clone_size: NA; d_call: NA; v_call: TRBV18; cdr3_length: 15; cdr3_aa: CASSPPGNEDQPQHF; cdr3_nt: TGTGCCAGCTCACCACCAGGAAATGAGGATCAGCCCCAGCATTTT
j_call: TRBJ2-7; clone_size: many; d_call: TRBD1; v_call: TRBV7-2; cdr3_length: 16; cdr3_aa: CASSLADRAISDEQYF; cdr3_nt: TGTGCCAGCAGCTTGGCGGACAGGGCGATATCGGACGAGCAGTACTTC
j_call: TRBJ2-6; clone_size: many; d_call: NA; v_call: TRBV28; cdr3_length: 15; cdr3_aa: CASSLWTSGANVLTF; cdr3_nt: TGTGCCAGCAGTTTATGGACTTCTGGGGCCAACGTCCTGACTTTC
j_call: TRBJ2-3; clone_size: many; d_call: NA; v_call: TRBV7-9; cdr3_length: 13; cdr3_aa: CASTVDGADTQYF; cdr3_nt: TGTGCCAGCACCGTGGATGGGGCAGATACGCAGTATTTT
j_call: TRBJ1-2; clone_size: NA; d_call: NA; v_call: TRBV20-1; cdr3_length: 15; cdr3_aa: CSASHTISLIYGYTF; cdr3_nt: TGCAGTGCTTCCCACACCATCTCTCTTATCTATGGCTACACCTTC
j_call: TRBJ1-4; clone_size: NA; d_call: NA; v_call: TRBV15; cdr3_length: 14; cdr3_aa: CATREPGRSEKLFF; cdr3_nt: TGTGCCACTCGGGAGCCAGGACGAAGTGAAAAACTGTTTTTT
j_call: TRBJ2-1; clone_size: NA; d_call: TRBD2; v_call: TRBV5-4; cdr3_length: 17; cdr3_aa: CASSLAEGSGRPNEQFF; cdr3_nt: TGTGCCAGCAGCTTGGCCGAAGGTAGCGGGAGGCCCAATGAGCAGTTCTTC
j_call: TRBJ2-7; clone_size: many; d_call: NA; v_call: TRBV30; cdr3_length: 11; cdr3_aa: CAWSGLKEQYF; cdr3_nt: TGTGCCTGGAGTGGGCTAAAGGAGCAGTACTTC
j_call: TRBJ2-7; clone_size: NA; d_call: NA; v_call: TRBV24-1; cdr3_length: 16; cdr3_aa: CATSSRSVTGTYEQYF; cdr3_nt: TGTGCCACCAGTTCCCGATCAGTAACAGGAACCTACGAGCAGTACTTC